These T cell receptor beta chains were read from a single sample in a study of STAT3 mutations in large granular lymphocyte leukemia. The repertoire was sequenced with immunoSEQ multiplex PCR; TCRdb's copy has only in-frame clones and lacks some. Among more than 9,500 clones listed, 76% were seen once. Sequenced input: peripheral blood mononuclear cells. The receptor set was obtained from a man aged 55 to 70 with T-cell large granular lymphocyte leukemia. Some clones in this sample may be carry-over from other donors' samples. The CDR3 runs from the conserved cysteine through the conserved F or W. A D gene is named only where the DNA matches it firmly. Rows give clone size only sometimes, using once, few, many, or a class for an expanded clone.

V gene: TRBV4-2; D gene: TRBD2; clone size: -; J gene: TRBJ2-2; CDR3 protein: CASSQEIAGDVVTGELFF; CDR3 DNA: TGTGCCAGCAGCCAAGAAATTGCGGGAGATGTGGTCACCGGGGAGCTGTTTTTT
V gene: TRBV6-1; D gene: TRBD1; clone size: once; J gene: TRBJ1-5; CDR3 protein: CASSEVSGQGNQPQHF; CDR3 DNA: TGTGCCAGCAGTGAAGTAAGCGGACAGGGCAACCAGCCCCAGCATTTT
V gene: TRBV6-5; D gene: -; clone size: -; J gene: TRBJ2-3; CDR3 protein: CASRSIGDTDTQYF; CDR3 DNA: TGTGCCAGCAGATCGATAGGGGACACAGATACGCAGTATTTT
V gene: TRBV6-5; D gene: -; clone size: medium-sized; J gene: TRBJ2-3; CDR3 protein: CASKAVLTDTQYF; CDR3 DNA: TGTGCCAGCAAGGCAGTCTTGACAGATACGCAGTATTTT
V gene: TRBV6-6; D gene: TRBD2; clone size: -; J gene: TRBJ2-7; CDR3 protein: CASSRRTSGDYEQYF; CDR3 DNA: TGTGCCAGCAGTCGAAGGACTAGCGGGGACTACGAGCAGTACTTC
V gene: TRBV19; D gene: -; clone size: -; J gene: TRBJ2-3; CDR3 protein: CASTLGQTSTDTQYF; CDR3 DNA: TGTGCCAGTACCCTCGGACAGACTAGCACAGATACGCAGTATTTT
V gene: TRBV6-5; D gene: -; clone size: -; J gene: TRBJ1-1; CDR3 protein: CASSSRTGNTEAFF; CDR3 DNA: TGTGCCAGCAGTTCTAGGACGGGGAACACTGAAGCTTTCTTT
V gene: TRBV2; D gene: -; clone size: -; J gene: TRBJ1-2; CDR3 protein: CASSETGNYGYTF; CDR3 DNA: TGTGCCAGCAGTGAAACGGGAAACTATGGCTACACCTTC
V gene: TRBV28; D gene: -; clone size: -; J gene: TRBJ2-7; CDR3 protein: CASSPQAFPGQYF; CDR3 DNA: TGTGCCAGCAGTCCACAAGCGTTCCCGGGGCAGTACTTC
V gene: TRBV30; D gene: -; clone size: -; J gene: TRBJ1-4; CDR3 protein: CAWSDSALRGEKLFF; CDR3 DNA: TGTGCCTGGAGTGATTCAGCCTTAAGAGGCGAAAAACTGTTTTTT
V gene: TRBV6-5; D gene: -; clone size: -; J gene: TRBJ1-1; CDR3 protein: CASSYSPRRITEAFF; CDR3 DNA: TGTGCCAGCAGTTACTCACCGAGGAGAATCACTGAAGCTTTCTTT
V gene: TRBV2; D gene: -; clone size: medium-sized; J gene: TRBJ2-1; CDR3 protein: CASSLEGYYNEQFF; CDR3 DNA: TGTGCCAGCAGCTTAGAGGGTTATTACAATGAGCAGTTCTTC
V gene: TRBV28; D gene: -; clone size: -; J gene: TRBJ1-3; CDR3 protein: CASNELANSGNTIYF; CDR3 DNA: TGTGCCAGCAACGAACTGGCGAACTCTGGAAACACCATATATTTT
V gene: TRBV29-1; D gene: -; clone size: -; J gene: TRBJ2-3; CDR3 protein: CSVEAVFGTETSTDTQYF; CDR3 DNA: TGCAGCGTTGAAGCCGTCTTCGGGACGGAGACTAGCACAGATACGCAGTATTTT
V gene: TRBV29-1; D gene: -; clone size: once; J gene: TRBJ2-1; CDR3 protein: CSVESRATQQFF; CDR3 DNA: TGCAGCGTTGAATCTCGGGCGACCCAGCAGTTCTTC
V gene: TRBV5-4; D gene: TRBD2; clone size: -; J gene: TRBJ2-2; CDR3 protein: CASSSSGNTGELFF; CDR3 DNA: TGTGCCAGCAGCTCTAGCGGTAACACCGGGGAGCTGTTTTTT
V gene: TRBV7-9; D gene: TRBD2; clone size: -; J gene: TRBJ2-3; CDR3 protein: CASSRSGRPDTQYF; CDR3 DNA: TGTGCCAGCAGCCGTAGCGGGAGGCCAGATACGCAGTATTTT
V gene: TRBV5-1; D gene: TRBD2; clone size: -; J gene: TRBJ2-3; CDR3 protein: CASSLGLAGETDTQYF; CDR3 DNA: TGCGCCAGCAGCTTAGGTCTAGCGGGAGAAACAGATACGCAGTATTTT
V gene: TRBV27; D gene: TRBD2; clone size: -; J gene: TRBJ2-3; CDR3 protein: CASWTSGRVTDTQYF; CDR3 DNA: TGTGCCAGCTGGACTAGCGGGAGGGTCACAGATACGCAGTATTTT
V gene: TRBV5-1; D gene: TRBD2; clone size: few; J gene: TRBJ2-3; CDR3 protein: CASSALSLAGRDTQYF; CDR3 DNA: TGCGCCAGCAGCGCGCTTTCGCTAGCGGGCCGGGATACGCAGTATTTT
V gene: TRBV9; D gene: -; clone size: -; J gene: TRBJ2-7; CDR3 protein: CASSVRTAGPYEQYF; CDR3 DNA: TGTGCCAGCAGCGTCCGGACAGCCGGTCCCTACGAGCAGTACTTC
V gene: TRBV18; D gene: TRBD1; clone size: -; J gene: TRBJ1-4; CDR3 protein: CASSPNGGQGANEKLFF; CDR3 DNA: TGTGCCAGCTCACCCAACGGGGGACAGGGGGCTAATGAAAAACTGTTTTTT
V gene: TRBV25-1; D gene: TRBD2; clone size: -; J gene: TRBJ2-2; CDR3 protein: CASSEFLAGGPGTGELFF; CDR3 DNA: TGTGCCAGCAGTGAATTTCTAGCGGGAGGGCCGGGGACCGGGGAGCTGTTTTTT
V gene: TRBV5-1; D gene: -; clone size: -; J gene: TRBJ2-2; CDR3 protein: CASSLGRASTGELFF; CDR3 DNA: TGCGCCAGCAGCTTGGGGAGGGCCTCCACCGGGGAGCTGTTTTTT
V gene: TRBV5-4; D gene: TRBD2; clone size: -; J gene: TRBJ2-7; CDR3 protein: CASASGSVPYEQYF; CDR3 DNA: TGTGCCAGCGCTAGCGGGAGTGTCCCCTACGAGCAGTACTTC
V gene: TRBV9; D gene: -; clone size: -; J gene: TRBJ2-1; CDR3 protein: CASSAGTYNEQFF; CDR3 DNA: TGTGCCAGCAGCGCCGGGACTTATAATGAGCAGTTCTTC